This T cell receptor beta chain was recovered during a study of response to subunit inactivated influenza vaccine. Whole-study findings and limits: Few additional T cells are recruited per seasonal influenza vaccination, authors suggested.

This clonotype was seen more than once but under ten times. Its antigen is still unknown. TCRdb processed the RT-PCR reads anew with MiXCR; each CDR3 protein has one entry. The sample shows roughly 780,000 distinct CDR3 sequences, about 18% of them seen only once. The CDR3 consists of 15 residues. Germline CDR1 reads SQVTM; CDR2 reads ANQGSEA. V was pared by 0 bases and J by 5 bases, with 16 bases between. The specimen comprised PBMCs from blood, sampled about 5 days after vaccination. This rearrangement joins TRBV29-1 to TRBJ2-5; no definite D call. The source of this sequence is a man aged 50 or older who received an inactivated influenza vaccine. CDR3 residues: CSVEDQTQEGETQYF. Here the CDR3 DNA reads TGCAGCGTTGAAGACCAGACTCAAGAAGGGGAGACCCAGTACTTC.